What follows describes a single T cell receptor (beta chain). The sample belongs to a study of OX40 agonist ivuxolimab in advanced cancers. The overall study: An anti-OX40 (CD134) antibody with agonistic activity, ivuxolimab, was administered to patients. Three patients got partial responses; one had hepatocellular carcinoma and two had cutaneous melanoma. In this trial design, patients received ivuxolimab intravenously at 0.01 to 10 mg/kg every 2 weeks.

Clones were sequenced by immunoSEQ multiplex PCR, and TCRdb holds only the in-frame ones, with some missing. The repertoire holds around 30,000 clones, with approximately 88% as singletons. Blood got drawn at baseline, again on cycle 4 day 1, and then on cycle 7 day 1. The TCR originated in an adult with an advanced solid tumor such as melanoma, head and neck, liver or kidney cancer. Source: CD4+ or CD8+ T cells sorted from blood, taken in a trial of the OX40 agonist ivuxolimab.

CDR3 nucleotide sequence: TGTGCCAGCACCCCTAGGGACAGGGGTTACGAGCAGTACTTC. This gives the protein CASTPRDRGYEQYF. The chain carries TRBV9 and TRBJ2-7; TRBD1 matches at 10 bases. The CDR3 covers 14 residues. Germline V gene data show CDR1 as SGDLS and CDR2 as YYNGEE. After removal of 6 bases from V and 4 bases from J, the junction contained 7 bases not matched to a gene.